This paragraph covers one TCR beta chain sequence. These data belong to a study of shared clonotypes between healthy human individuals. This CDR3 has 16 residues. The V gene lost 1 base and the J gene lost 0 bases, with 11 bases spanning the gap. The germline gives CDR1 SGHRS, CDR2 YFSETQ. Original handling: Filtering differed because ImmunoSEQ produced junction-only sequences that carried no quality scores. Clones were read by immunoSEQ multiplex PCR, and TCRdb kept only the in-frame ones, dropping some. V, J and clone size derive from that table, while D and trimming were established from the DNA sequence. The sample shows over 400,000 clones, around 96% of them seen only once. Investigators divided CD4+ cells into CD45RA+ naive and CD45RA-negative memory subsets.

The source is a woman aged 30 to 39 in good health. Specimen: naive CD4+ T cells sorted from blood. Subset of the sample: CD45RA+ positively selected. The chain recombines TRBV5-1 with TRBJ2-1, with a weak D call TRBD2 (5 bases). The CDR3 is CASSLLQGSSYNEQFF. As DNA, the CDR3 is TGCGCCAGCAGCTTGCTCCAAGGGAGCTCCTACAATGAGCAGTTCTTC.